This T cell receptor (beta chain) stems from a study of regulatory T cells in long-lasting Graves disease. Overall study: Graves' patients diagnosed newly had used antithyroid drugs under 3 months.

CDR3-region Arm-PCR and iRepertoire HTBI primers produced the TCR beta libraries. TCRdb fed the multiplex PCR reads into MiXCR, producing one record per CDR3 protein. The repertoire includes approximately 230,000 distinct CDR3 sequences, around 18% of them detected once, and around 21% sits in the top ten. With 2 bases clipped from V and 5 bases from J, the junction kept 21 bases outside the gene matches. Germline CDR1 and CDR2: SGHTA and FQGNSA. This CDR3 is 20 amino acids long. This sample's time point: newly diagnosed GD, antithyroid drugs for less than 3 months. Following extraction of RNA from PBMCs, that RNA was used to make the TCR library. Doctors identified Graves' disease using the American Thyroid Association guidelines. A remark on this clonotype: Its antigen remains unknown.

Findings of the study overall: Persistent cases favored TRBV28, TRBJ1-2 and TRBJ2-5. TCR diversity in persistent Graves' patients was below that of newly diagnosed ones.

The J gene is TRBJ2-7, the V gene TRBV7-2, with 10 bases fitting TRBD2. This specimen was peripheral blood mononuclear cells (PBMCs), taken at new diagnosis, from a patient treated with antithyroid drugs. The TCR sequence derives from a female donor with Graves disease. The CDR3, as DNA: TGTGCCAGCAGCTTACAGAGGAGGCTCGGGCTAGCGGGAGAGTTCGACGAGCAGTACTTC. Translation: CASSLQRRLGLAGEFDEQYF.